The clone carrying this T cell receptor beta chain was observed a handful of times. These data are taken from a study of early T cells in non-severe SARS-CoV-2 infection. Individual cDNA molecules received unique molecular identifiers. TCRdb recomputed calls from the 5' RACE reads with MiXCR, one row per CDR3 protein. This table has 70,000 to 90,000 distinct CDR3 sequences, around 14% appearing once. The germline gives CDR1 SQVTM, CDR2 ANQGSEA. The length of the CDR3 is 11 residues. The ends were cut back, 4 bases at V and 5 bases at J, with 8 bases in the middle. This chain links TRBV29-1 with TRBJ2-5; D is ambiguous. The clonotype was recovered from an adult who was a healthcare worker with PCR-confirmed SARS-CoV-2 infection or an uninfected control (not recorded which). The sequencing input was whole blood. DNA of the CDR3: TGCAGCGTTGTGGTTTTGGAGACCCAGTACTTC. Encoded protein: CSVVVLETQYF.